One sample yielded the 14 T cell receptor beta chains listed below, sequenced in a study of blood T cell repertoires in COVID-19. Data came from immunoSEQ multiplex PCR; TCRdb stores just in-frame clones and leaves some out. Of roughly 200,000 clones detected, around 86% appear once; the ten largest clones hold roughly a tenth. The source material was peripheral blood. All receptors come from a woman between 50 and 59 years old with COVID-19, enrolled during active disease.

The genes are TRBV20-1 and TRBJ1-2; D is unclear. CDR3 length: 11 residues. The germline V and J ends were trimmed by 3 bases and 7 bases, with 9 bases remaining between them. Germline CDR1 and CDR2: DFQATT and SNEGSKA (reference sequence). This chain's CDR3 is CSASLGAGYTF. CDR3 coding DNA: TGCAGTGCTAGTCTTGGAGCTGGCTACACCTTC.

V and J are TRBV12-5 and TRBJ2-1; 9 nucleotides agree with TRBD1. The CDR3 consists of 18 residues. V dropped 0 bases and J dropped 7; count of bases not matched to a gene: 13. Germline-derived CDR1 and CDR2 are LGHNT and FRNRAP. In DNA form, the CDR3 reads TGTGCTAGTGGTTTGGTACTCGGGGACAGGGCCCTTCATAATGAGCAGTTCTTC. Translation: CASGLVLGDRALHNEQFF.

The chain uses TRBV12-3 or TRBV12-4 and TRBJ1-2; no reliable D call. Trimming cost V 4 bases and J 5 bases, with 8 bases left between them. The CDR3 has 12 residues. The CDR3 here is CASSSSSYGYTF. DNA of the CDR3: TGTGCCAGCAGTTCTTCTTCTTATGGCTACACCTTC.

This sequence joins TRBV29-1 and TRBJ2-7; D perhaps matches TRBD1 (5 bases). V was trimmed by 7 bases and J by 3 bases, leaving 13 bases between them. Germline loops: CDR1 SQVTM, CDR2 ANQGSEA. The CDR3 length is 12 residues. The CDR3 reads CSAVGQGYEQYF. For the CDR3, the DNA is TGCAGCGCCGTTGGACAAGGCTACGAGCAGTACTTC.

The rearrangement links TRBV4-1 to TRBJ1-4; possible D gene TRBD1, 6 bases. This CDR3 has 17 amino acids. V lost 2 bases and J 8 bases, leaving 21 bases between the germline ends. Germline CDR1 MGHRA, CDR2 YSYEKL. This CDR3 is CASSQTFGQHPLEKLFF. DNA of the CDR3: TGCGCCAGCAGCCAAACGTTTGGACAGCACCCGCTCGAAAAACTGTTTTTT.

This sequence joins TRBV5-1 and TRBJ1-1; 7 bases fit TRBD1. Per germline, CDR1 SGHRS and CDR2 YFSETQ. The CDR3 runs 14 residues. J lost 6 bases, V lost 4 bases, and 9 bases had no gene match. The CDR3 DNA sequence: TGCGCCAGCAGCCCTAACAGGGGTCGCGCTGAAGCTTTCTTT. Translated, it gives CASSPNRGRAEAFF.

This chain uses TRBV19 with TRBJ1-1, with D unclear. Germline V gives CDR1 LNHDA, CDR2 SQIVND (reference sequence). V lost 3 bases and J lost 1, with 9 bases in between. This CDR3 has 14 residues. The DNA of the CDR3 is TGTGCCAGTAGTATGAGGAGAAAGAACACTGAAGCTTTCTTT. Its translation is CASSMRRKNTEAFF. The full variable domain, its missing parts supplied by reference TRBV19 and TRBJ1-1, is DGGITQSPKYLFRKEGQNVTLSCEQNLNHDAMYWYRQDPGQGLRLIYYSQIVNDFQKGDIAEGYSVSREKKESFPLTVTSAQKNPTAFYLCASSMRRKNTEAFFGQGTRLTVV.

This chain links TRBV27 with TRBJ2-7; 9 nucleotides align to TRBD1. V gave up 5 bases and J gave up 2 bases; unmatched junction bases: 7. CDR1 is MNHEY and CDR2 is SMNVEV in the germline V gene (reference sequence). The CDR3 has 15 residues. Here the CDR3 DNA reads TGTGCCAGCAGTATAAACGACAGGGGGGCCTACGAGCAGTACGTC. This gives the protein CASSINDRGAYEQYV.

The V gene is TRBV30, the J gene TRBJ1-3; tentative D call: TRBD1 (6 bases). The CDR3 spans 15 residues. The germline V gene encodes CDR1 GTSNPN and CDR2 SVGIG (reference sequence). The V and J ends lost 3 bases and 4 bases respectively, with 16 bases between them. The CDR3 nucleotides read TGTGCCTGGAGAAAGTCAGGGGTCGCGGGAAACACCATATATTTT. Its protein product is CAWRKSGVAGNTIYF.

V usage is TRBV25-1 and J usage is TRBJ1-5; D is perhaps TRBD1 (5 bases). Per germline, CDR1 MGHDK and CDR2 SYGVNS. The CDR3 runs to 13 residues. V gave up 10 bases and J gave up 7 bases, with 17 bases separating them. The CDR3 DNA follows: TGTGCCAATTCCGGGACTCAACAACAGCCCCAGCATTTT. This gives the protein CANSGTQQQPQHF.

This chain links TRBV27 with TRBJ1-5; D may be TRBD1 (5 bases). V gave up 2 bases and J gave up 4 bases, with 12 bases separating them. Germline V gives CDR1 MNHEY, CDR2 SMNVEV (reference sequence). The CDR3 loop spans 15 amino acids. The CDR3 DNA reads TGTGCCAGCAGTTTAAGTAGTCGGGGGAATCAGCCCCAGCATTTT. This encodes CASSLSSRGNQPQHF.

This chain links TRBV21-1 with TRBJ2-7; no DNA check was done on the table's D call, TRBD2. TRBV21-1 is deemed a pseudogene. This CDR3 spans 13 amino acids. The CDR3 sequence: CAATIAGFYEQYV. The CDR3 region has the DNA TGTGCCGCTACAATAGCGGGGTTCTACGAGCAGTACGTC.

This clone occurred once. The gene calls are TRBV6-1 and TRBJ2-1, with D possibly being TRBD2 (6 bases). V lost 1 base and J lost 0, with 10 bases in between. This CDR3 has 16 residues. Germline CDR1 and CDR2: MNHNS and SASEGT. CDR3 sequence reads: CASSEEGGVSYNEQFF. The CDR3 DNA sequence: TGTGCCAGCAGTGAAGAAGGCGGGGTCTCCTACAATGAGCAGTTCTTC.

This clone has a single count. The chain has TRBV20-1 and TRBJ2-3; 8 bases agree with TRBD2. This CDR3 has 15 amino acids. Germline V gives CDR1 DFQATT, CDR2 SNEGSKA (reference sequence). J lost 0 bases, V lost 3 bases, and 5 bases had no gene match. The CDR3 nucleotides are TGCAGTGCTAGTGGGGAGCGGGGGAGCACAGATACGCAGTATTTT. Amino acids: CSASGERGSTDTQYF.